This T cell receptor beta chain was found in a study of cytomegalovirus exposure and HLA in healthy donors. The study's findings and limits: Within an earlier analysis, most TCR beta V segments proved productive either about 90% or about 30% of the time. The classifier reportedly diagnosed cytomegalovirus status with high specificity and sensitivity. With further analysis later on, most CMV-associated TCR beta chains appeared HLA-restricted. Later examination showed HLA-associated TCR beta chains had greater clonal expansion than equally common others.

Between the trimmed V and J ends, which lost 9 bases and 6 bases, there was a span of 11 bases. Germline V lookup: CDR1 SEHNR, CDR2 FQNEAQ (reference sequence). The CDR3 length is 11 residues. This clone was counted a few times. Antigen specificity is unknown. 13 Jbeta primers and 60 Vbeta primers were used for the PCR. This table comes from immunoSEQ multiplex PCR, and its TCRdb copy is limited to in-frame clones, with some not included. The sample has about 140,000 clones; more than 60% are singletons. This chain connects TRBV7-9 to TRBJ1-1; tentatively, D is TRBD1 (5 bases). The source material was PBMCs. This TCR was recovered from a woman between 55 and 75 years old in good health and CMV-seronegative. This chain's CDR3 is CASGRGAEAFF. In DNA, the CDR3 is TGTGCCAGTGGGAGGGGTGCTGAAGCTTTCTTT.